These T cell receptor beta chains were read from a single sample in a study of T cells in Graves' hyperthyroidism and ophthalmopathy. TCRdb used MiXCR to reprocess the multiplex PCR reads, holding one entry per CDR3 protein. The sample yields about 58,000 distinct CDR3 sequences, around half seen once. Sequenced material: blood. These receptors came from a woman aged 30 to 39 with Graves' ophthalmopathy. Each CDR3 is given with its conserved first and last residue. D genes are given only for firm matches. Clone sizes are given selectively: once, few, many, or a class where the clone is expanded.

v_gene	d_gene	j_gene	abundance	len	CDR3aa	CDR3nt
TRBV9	TRBD2	TRBJ2-5	-	17	CASSAGLAGVRGETQYF	TGTGCCAGCAGCGCGGGACTAGCGGGAGTGAGGGGAGAGACCCAGTACTTC
TRBV6-2/TRBV6-3	-	TRBJ1-1	-	14	CASSYSRGSMEAFF	TGTGCCAGCAGTTACTCCAGGGGTAGCATGGAAGCTTTCTTT
TRBV2	TRBD1	TRBJ1-5	many	15	CASSPRTGTNQPQHF	TGTGCCAGCAGTCCACGGACAGGGACCAATCAGCCCCAGCATTTT
TRBV27	-	TRBJ2-1	few	16	CASSLSRDWTYNEQFF	TGTGCCAGCAGTTTGAGCCGGGACTGGACTTACAATGAGCAGTTCTTC
TRBV7-9	TRBD2	TRBJ2-1	many	15	CASSRTSGTPHEQFF	TGTGCCAGCAGCCGAACTAGCGGAACCCCACATGAGCAGTTCTTC
TRBV19	-	TRBJ2-5	-	14	CASSITGGKETQYF	TGTGCCAGTAGTATAACGGGCGGGAAAGAGACCCAGTACTTC
TRBV6-1	-	TRBJ1-1	once	13	CASSEGVGREACF	TGTGCCAGCAGTGAAGGGGTGGGCCGCGAGGCTTGCTTT
TRBV28	TRBD2	TRBJ2-1	many	13	CAATSGITNEQFF	TGTGCCGCTACTAGCGGGATCACAAATGAGCAGTTCTTC
TRBV7-2	-	TRBJ2-7	once	14	CASSRGTFSYEQYF	TGTGCCAGCAGCAGAGGGACTTTCTCCTACGAGCAGTACTTC
TRBV5-1	-	TRBJ2-7	many	15	CASSFTGTSSYEQYF	TGCGCCAGCAGCTTCACCGGGACGTCATCCTACGAGCAGTACTTC
TRBV4-2	-	TRBJ2-5	many	14	CASSQDLVAETQYF	TGTGCCAGCAGCCAAGATTTAGTTGCAGAGACCCAGTACTTC
TRBV15	TRBD2	TRBJ2-1	many	18	CATMRRTSGSKSYNEQFF	TGTGCCACCATGCGCAGGACTAGCGGGAGTAAGTCCTACAATGAGCAGTTCTTC
TRBV25-1	-	TRBJ1-4	medium-sized	15	CASSELEGRGEKLFF	TGTGCCAGCAGTGAATTAGAGGGTCGTGGTGAAAAACTGTTTTTT
TRBV7-9	TRBD2	TRBJ2-5	once	17	CASSLVIGGSLGETQYF	TGTGCCAGCAGCTTAGTTATTGGCGGGAGTTTAGGGGAGACCCAGTACTTC
TRBV9	-	TRBJ2-7	-	14	CVSSRGGDALEQYF	TGTGTCAGCAGCAGAGGGGGGGACGCCCTCGAGCAGTACTTC
TRBV7-9	TRBD2	TRBJ2-1	-	14	CASSSSGRDNEQFF	TGTGCCAGCAGCAGTAGCGGGAGGGACAATGAGCAGTTCTTC
TRBV20-1	TRBD1	TRBJ2-1	-	14	CSARSRDSYNEQFF	TGCAGTGCTAGATCCAGGGACAGCTACAATGAGCAGTTCTTC
TRBV2	TRBD1	TRBJ1-3	-	18	CASSVTGAGGTSGNTIYF	TGTGCCAGCAGTGTTACAGGGGCAGGAGGGACATCTGGAAACACCATATATTTT
TRBV20-1	TRBD1	TRBJ2-3	-	14	CSVTGQGSTDTQYF	TGCAGTGTTACGGGACAGGGAAGCACAGATACGCAGTATTTT
TRBV20-1	-	TRBJ2-7	-	12	CSASWVFHEQYF	TGCAGTGCCAGTTGGGTTTTCCACGAGCAGTACTTC
TRBV10-2	-	TRBJ1-5	-	19	CASQDRTSGSSSYNQPQHF	TGCGCCAGCCAAGATCGGACTAGCGGTTCAAGCTCCTACAATCAGCCCCAGCATTTT
TRBV7-9	TRBD2	TRBJ2-3	-	18	CASSLAIRGGSATDTRYF	TGTGCCAGCAGCTTAGCGATTAGAGGCGGGAGTGCCACAGATACGCGGTATTTT
TRBV12-3/TRBV12-4	-	TRBJ1-5	-	11	CASSLNRPQHF	TGTGCCAGCAGTTTAAATCGGCCCCAGCACTTT
TRBV15	TRBD2	TRBJ2-1	many	16	CATSRDSSAGYNEQFF	TGTGCCACCAGCAGAGATTCATCAGCGGGATACAATGAGCAGTTCTTC
TRBV28	-	TRBJ2-7	-	15	CASNLPTGNAYEQYF	TGTGCCAGCAACCTCCCGACGGGGAATGCCTACGAGCAGTACTTC
TRBV9	TRBD2	TRBJ2-1	many	16	CASSAGLGLAANEQFF	TGTGCCAGCAGCGCGGGTCTGGGACTAGCAGCCAATGAGCAGTTCTTC
TRBV14	TRBD1	TRBJ2-5	many	15	CASSQHRGLVETQYF	TGTGCCAGCAGCCAACACAGGGGGCTGGTTGAGACCCAGTACTTC
TRBV7-2	-	TRBJ2-3	-	13	CASSDYASDTQYF	TGTGCCAGCAGCGATTATGCTAGTGATACGCAGTATTTT
TRBV6-6	-	TRBJ1-1	many	13	CASSYSKGTEAFF	TGTGCCAGCAGTTACTCCAAGGGAACTGAAGCTTTCTTT
TRBV7-9	TRBD2	TRBJ2-1	-	17	CASSLGVAGGLGEEQFF	TGCGCCAGCAGCTTAGGTGTAGCGGGAGGCCTCGGGGAGGAGCAGTTCTTC
TRBV5-8	TRBD2	TRBJ2-3	many	19	CASSRTGTSGSRGTDTQYF	TGTGCCAGCAGCCGGACCGGGACTAGCGGGAGTCGGGGCACAGATACGCAGTATTTT
TRBV25-1	-	TRBJ2-7	many	15	CASTERGNSGDEQYF	TGTGCCAGCACCGAGAGGGGTAATTCAGGGGACGAGCAGTACTTC
TRBV10-3	-	TRBJ2-7	few	12	CAIRPGIAEQYF	TGTGCCATCAGACCGGGAATCGCCGAGCAGTACTTC
TRBV2	-	TRBJ1-6	-	18	CASSEVPSGRAYNSPLHF	TGTGCCAGCAGTGAAGTGCCTAGCGGGAGGGCGTATAATTCACCCCTCCACTTT
TRBV6-5	-	TRBJ1-5	-	13	CASQGHTDQPQHF	TGTGCCAGCCAGGGACACACCGATCAGCCCCAGCATTTT
TRBV5-6	TRBD1	TRBJ1-4	many	15	CASSLTFRTGGKLFF	TGTGCCAGCAGCTTGACCTTCCGGACAGGGGGAAAACTGTTTTTT